The source of this T cell receptor (beta chain) is a study of shared clonotypes between healthy human individuals. Every subset's genomic DNA went evenly onto several immunoSEQ plates. Libraries were prepared by immunoSEQ multiplex PCR; TCRdb keeps only in-frame clonotypes and omits some of them. The sample lists about 2.1 million clones; 93% were seen once. The naive CD8 subset, CD45RO-negative cells positively selected for CCR7, excluded terminally differentiated effector memory CD45RA+ cells. Trimming pared 7 bases from V and 2 bases from J, leaving 18 bases between. The CDR3 covers 16 residues. CDR1 and CDR2 (germline): LNHDA, SQIVND (reference sequence).

Sequenced: naive CD8+ T cells from PBMCs. This clonotype was obtained from a man between 18 and 35 years old in good health. Some clones in this sample may be carry-over from other donors' samples. The chain joins TRBV19 to TRBJ1-5, with D possibly being TRBD1 (5 bases). In DNA, the CDR3 is TGTGCCAGTAATCCTCCGGGGGTTGGGGGCAATCAGCCCCAGCATTTT. This codes for CASNPPGVGGNQPQHF.